This T cell receptor beta chain was identified in a study of beta chain features in type 1 diabetes. General observations from the study: A pattern of fewer insertions and more deletions at VDJ junctions was seen in type 1 diabetes patients. Patients' naive, central memory and regulatory TCRB repertoires appeared more alike than those of healthy donors. Moderately but significantly shorter TCRB CDR3s were found in Type 1 diabetes patients in all four CD4+ subsets. PCR may have favored shorter templates equally in patients and controls. Whether HLA type affects TCRB rearrangement stayed undetermined in the present work.

This clone was detected a few times. Its specificity is not known. What was sequenced were expressed TCRB transcripts, since all of the isolated RNA had been reverse transcribed. Measured with immunoSEQ multiplex PCR; TCRdb has only the in-frame clones, and not every one. The top ten hold 0.022% of the sample, which has 680,000 or so clones, 10% to 15% seen once. Germline values: CDR1 ENHRY, CDR2 SYGVKD. The CDR3 contains 14 residues. Trimming took 3 bases from V and 6 from J, leaving 9 bases between them. Sample: naive CD4+ T cells from blood. The chain joins TRBV10-3 to TRBJ1-6; no definite D call. This clonotype was obtained from a man younger than 35 with type 1 diabetes. CDR3 loop: CAISEGPGNSPLHF. DNA for the CDR3: TGTGCCATCAGTGAAGGGCCGGGTAATTCACCCCTCCACTTT.